This entry lists 7 T cell receptor beta chains sequenced from one sample in a study of beta chain features in type 1 diabetes. The authors reverse transcribed all of the isolated RNA, so sequencing captured expressed TCRB transcripts. Repertoires were generated with immunoSEQ multiplex PCR, while TCRdb's copy carries only in-frame clones and drops some. This table holds about 900,000 clones, 17% found once. The source material was naive CD4+ T cells from blood. All receptors derive from a woman under 30 in good health.

V and J are TRBV6-4 and TRBJ2-2; tentative D call: TRBD1 (6 bases). Germline V CDR1 and CDR2: MRHNA, SNTAGT. V was cut by 10 bases and J by 3 bases, with 24 bases left in between. The CDR3 is 17 residues long. The CDR3 is CATPWTDYTSDTGELFF. The CDR3 DNA reads as TGTGCCACCCCGTGGACAGACTATACCTCGGACACCGGGGAGCTGTTTTTT.

This clone has just a few counts. Other DNA sequences in the sample encode the same CDR3. The rearrangement links TRBV18 to TRBJ2-6, with D unclear. This CDR3 has 15 residues. Trimming took 1 base from V and 1 from J, leaving 5 bases between them. Germline CDR1 reads KGHSH; CDR2 reads LQKENI. The CDR3 nucleotides are TGTGCCAGCTCACCACAGGGTTCTGGGGCCAACGTCCTGACTTTC. Translation: CASSPQGSGANVLTF.

The chain joins TRBV19 to TRBJ2-1; tentative D call: TRBD1 (6 bases). CDR1 is LNHDA, CDR2 SQIVND, per germline (reference sequence). The V end lost 5 bases, the J end lost 1 base, and 15 bases lay between the germline ends. This CDR3 has 16 amino acids. CDR3 bases: TGTGCCAGTAGTCTGAGCTCAGGGGTATCCTACAATGAGCAGTTCTTC. This translates into CASSLSSGVSYNEQFF.

In this sample, this clone turned up a few times. The chain is built from TRBV28 and TRBJ2-3; TRBD2 aligns across 9 bases. V lost 2 bases, J lost 4 bases, and 1 base stayed unmatched. CDR3 size: 14 residues. Germline-derived CDR1 and CDR2 are MDHEN and SYDVKM. The CDR3 sequence: CASSLGGRADTQYF. CDR3 coding DNA: TGTGCCAGCAGTTTAGGCGGGAGGGCAGATACGCAGTATTTT. Supplemented by reference TRBV28 and TRBJ2-3, the full variable domain reads DVKVTQSSRYLVKRTGEKVFLECVQDMDHENMFWYRQDPGLGLRLIYFSYDVKMKEKGDIPEGYSVSREKKERFSLILESASTNQTSMYLCASSLGGRADTQYFGPGTRLTVL.

The V gene is TRBV5-4, the J gene TRBJ2-2; D gene uncertain. The CDR3 totals 14 residues. Trimming stripped 1 base from V and 6 bases from J, with 10 bases between. Germline V gives CDR1 SGHNT, CDR2 YYREEE (reference sequence). CDR3 in amino acids: CASSLTGLAGELFF. CDR3 coding DNA: TGTGCCAGCAGCTTGACGGGTCTCGCCGGGGAGCTGTTTTTT.

The chain joins TRBV4-2 to TRBJ2-1; D gene uncertain. Germline CDR1 is LGHNA and CDR2 is YNFKEQ. Trimming took 0 bases from V and 4 from J, leaving 10 bases between them. The length of the CDR3 is 15 residues. The CDR3 here is CASSQDQNSYNEQFF. The CDR3 bases are TGTGCCAGCAGCCAAGATCAGAACTCTTACAATGAGCAGTTCTTC.

The chain has TRBV28 and TRBJ1-2; TRBD1 aligns across 9 bases. V gave up 5 bases and J gave up 2 bases; unmatched junction bases: 6. Germline V CDR1 and CDR2: MDHEN, SYDVKM. The CDR3 runs 15 residues. CDR3 residues: CASSPPGQGNYGYTF. CDR3 nucleotide sequence: TGTGCCAGCAGTCCTCCGGGACAGGGAAACTATGGCTACACCTTC.